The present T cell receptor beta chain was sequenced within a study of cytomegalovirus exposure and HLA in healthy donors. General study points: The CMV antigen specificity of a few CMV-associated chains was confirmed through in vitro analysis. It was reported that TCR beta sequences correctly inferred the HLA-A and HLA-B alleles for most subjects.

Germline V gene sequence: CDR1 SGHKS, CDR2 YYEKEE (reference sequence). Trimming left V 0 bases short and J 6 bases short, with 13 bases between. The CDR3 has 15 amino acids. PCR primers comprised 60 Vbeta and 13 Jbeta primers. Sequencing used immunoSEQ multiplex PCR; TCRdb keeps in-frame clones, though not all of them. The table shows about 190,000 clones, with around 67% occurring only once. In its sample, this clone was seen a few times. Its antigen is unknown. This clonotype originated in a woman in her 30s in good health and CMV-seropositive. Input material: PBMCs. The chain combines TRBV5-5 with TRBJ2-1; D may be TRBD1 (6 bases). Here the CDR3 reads CASSLVAGVVNEQFF. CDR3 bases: TGTGCCAGCAGCTTGGTAGCAGGGGTGGTCAATGAGCAGTTCTTC.